The present T cell receptor (beta chain) was sequenced within a study of cytomegalovirus exposure and HLA in healthy donors. Findings and caveats of the study: The study listed roughly 160 cytomegalovirus-associated TCR beta chains. DRB1 showed the most TCR associations and HLA-C the fewest in a later analysis, as rates varied by HLA locus.

Per germline, CDR1 SGHAT and CDR2 FQNNGV. With V trimmed by 4 bases and J by 4 bases, 3 bases remained unmatched. The CDR3 extends over 14 amino acids. With 60 Vbeta and 13 Jbeta primers, the PCR was carried out. Sequencing was performed with immunoSEQ multiplex PCR; in TCRdb, only in-frame clones are kept and a portion is missing. This sample's clone table lists roughly 120,000 clones. In regard to this clone: Its antigen is undetermined.

The TCR comes from a man aged 40-50 years in good health and CMV-seronegative. Material: PBMCs. The chain combines TRBV11-2 with TRBJ1-4, with TRBD1 matching over 7 bases. The CDR3 protein is CASSSQGLNEKLFF. DNA for the CDR3: TGTGCCAGCAGCTCACAGGGGCTTAATGAAAAACTGTTTTTT.